A selection of T cell receptor beta chains follows, all from one sample in a study of T cell responses to AZD1222 COVID-19 vaccine. Assay: immunoSEQ multiplex PCR; the TCRdb copy retains only in-frame clones and omits some. The sample includes 140,000 to 150,000 clones, approximately 92% of them seen just once. Sequences were derived from peripheral blood, sampled on day 0 of AZD1222 vaccination. Receptor source: an adult in good health. Each CDR3 is given with its conserved first and last residue. The D gene is left open where the match is weak. Clone size, where shown, is once, few, many, or a class for clones that have expanded.

D gene,clone size,V gene,J gene,CDR3 DNA,CDR3 protein
TRBD1,-,TRBV28,TRBJ1-6,TGTGCCAGCAGTTTAGGGGGACAGGGGACTTCACCCCTCCACTTT,CASSLGGQGTSPLHF
-,-,TRBV5-6,TRBJ1-2,TGTGCCAGCAGGGTAGGACGTAACTATGGCTACACCTTC,CASRVGRNYGYTF
-,-,TRBV5-1,TRBJ1-1,TGCGCCAGCAGCTTGGGGGGCGCATCTAACACTGAAGCTTTCTTT,CASSLGGASNTEAFF
-,few,TRBV2,TRBJ1-2,TGTGCCAGCAGCGACCCGGGGATCCAAGGCTACACCTTC,CASSDPGIQGYTF
-,-,TRBV3-1/TRBV3-2,TRBJ1-4,TGTGCCAGCAGCCAAACTCAGACTGCTACTAATGAAAAACTGTTTTTT,CASSQTQTATNEKLFF
-,-,TRBV5-1,TRBJ2-7,TGCGCCAGCAGCTGGGTGACTAGCTCCTACGAGCAGTACTTC,CASSWVTSSYEQYF
TRBD1,-,TRBV28,TRBJ1-4,TGTGCCAGCAGCTCTCGAGGGCAGGGGGGTAATGAAAAACTGTTTTTT,CASSSRGQGGNEKLFF
-,once,TRBV5-1,TRBJ2-1,TGCGCCAGCAGCTTGCCCAGCCAGGGGTACAATGAGCAGTTCTTC,CASSLPSQGYNEQFF
-,-,TRBV7-6,TRBJ1-4,TGTGCCAGCAGCGCTGGACGGGGAAGCCTTAATGAAAAACTGTTTTTT,CASSAGRGSLNEKLFF
-,-,TRBV7-2,TRBJ2-5,TGTGCCAGCAGCTTATCTCTGGCGCGGGGTCCGCAAGAGACCCAGTACTTC,CASSLSLARGPQETQYF
-,-,TRBV9,TRBJ1-1,TGTGCCAGCAGCGTAGTTCGTGGGGGAAAAACTGAAGCTTTCTTT,CASSVVRGGKTEAFF
-,-,TRBV12-3/TRBV12-4,TRBJ1-2,TGTGCCAGCTCGGACAGTTCTAACTATGGCTACACCTTC,CASSDSSNYGYTF
TRBD2,-,TRBV2,TRBJ2-1,TGTGCCAGCACCGGGCGCCCGACTAGCGGAGAAACTGAGCAGTTCTTC,CASTGRPTSGETEQFF
-,-,TRBV24-1,TRBJ2-5,TGTGCCACCAGTGATCCCCCGGGGCCCTCCTCGTACCAAGAGACCCAGTACTTC,CATSDPPGPSSYQETQYF
-,-,TRBV7-8,TRBJ2-1,TGTGCCAGCAGTACAGGGGCGGGAGGCTACAATGAGCAGTTCTTC,CASSTGAGGYNEQFF
TRBD1,-,TRBV28,TRBJ1-5,TGTGCCAGCAGTTTAGTTACACAGGGGGGCAATCAGCCCCAGCATTTT,CASSLVTQGGNQPQHF
-,once,TRBV9,TRBJ2-3,TGTGCCAGCAGCCCAGGTAGCACCGGGACCGCAGATACGCAGTATTTT,CASSPGSTGTADTQYF
-,once,TRBV4-1,TRBJ2-7,TGCGCCAGCAGCCAAGTTGCACCTAGGTCCTACGAGCAGTACTTC,CASSQVAPRSYEQYF
-,-,TRBV2,TRBJ2-3,TGTGCCAGCAAGATTAGATCTAGCACAGATACGCAGTATTTT,CASKIRSSTDTQYF
TRBD2,-,TRBV7-2,TRBJ2-7,TGTGCCAGCAGATCCAGCGGGGCGGGGGAGCAGTACTTC,CASRSSGAGEQYF
TRBD1,-,TRBV15,TRBJ1-1,TGTGCCACCAGCAGGGAAGGACAGGCCCTCTATGAAGCTTTCTTT,CATSREGQALYEAFF
TRBD2,-,TRBV6-1,TRBJ2-3,TGTGCCAGCAGTGAAGCCCCTTCCTGGGGGGGGAGAGATACGCAGTATTTT,CASSEAPSWGGRDTQYF
TRBD1,-,TRBV10-3,TRBJ2-7,TGTGCCGCAAGGGACAGGGGGCCCTCCTACGAGCAGTACTTC,CAARDRGPSYEQYF
TRBD2,few,TRBV30,TRBJ2-2,TGTGCCTGGGGGCTAGCGGGCTACACCGGGGAGCTGTTTTTT,CAWGLAGYTGELFF
TRBD1,-,TRBV30,TRBJ1-1,TGTGCCTGCCGCAGGGGGAGCTTTGAAGCTTTCTTT,CACRRGSFEAFF
-,-,TRBV19,TRBJ1-5,TGTGCCAGTAGTAAACAGGGAATTAGCAATCAGCCCCAGCATTTT,CASSKQGISNQPQHF
-,-,TRBV4-2,TRBJ1-5,TGTGCCAGCAGCTCTACGGAGAGCAATCAGCCCCAGCATTTT,CASSSTESNQPQHF
TRBD1,-,TRBV5-6,TRBJ1-1,TGTGCCAGCAGCTTGGGGCCAGGGGGCATGAACACTGAAGCTTTCTTT,CASSLGPGGMNTEAFF
-,-,TRBV19,TRBJ2-5,TGTGCCAGTAGTTCCGGGCCAAACGGGGAGACCCAGTACTTC,CASSSGPNGETQYF
TRBD1,once,TRBV11-2,TRBJ1-6,TGTGTCAGCACCAGTGCCTGGGGACAGAATTCACCCCTCCACTTT,CVSTSAWGQNSPLHF
-,-,TRBV30,TRBJ1-5,TGTGCCTGGAGTACGCGGGGGTCTCGGCAGCCCCAGCATTTT,CAWSTRGSRQPQHF
TRBD1,-,TRBV7-3,TRBJ2-7,TGTGCCAGCAGCTTAGGGACAGGGGGCGAGCTCTCCTACGAGCAGTACTTC,CASSLGTGGELSYEQYF
-,once,TRBV6-5,TRBJ1-1,TGTGCCAGCAGGGCGGGCCCTGAAGCTTTCTTT,CASRAGPEAFF
-,once,TRBV15,TRBJ1-5,TGTGCCACCGGGTCTAATTGGGATCAGCCCCAGCATTTT,CATGSNWDQPQHF
-,-,TRBV7-2,TRBJ2-6,TGTGCCAGCAGCCCCAGAGACAGCCTCTCTGGGGCCAACGTCCTGACTTTC,CASSPRDSLSGANVLTF
TRBD1,-,TRBV28,TRBJ1-6,TGTGCCAGCAGTAGGACAGGGACTTCACCCCTCCACTTT,CASSRTGTSPLHF
TRBD2,-,TRBV7-6,TRBJ2-1,TGTGCCAGCAGCTTTACTAGCGGGAGGGGGAATGAGCAGTTCTTC,CASSFTSGRGNEQFF
-,once,TRBV13,TRBJ2-7,TGTGCCAGCAGCCCTGTTGGGGAACACCTATCCTACGAGCAGTACTTC,CASSPVGEHLSYEQYF
-,-,TRBV5-1,TRBJ1-1,TGCGCCAGCAGCTTGGTTGGCCGACCGGGGGAAGCTTTCTTT,CASSLVGRPGEAFF